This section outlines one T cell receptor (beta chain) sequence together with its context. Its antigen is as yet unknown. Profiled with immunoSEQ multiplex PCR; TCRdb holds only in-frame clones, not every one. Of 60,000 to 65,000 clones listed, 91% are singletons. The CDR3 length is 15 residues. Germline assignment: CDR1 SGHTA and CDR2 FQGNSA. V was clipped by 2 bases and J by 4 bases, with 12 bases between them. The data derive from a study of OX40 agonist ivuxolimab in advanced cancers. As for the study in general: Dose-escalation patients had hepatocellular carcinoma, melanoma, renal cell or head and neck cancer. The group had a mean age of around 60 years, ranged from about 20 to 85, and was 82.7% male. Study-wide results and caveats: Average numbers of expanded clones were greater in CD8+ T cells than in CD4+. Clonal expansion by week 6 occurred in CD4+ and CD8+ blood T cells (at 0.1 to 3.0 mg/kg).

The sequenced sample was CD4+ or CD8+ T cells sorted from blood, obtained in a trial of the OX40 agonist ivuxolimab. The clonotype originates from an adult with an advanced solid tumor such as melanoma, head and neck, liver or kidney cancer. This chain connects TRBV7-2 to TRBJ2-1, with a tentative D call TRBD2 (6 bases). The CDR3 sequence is CASSLTRDSYNEQFF. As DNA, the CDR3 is TGTGCCAGCAGCTTAACGCGGGACTCGTACAATGAGCAGTTCTTC.